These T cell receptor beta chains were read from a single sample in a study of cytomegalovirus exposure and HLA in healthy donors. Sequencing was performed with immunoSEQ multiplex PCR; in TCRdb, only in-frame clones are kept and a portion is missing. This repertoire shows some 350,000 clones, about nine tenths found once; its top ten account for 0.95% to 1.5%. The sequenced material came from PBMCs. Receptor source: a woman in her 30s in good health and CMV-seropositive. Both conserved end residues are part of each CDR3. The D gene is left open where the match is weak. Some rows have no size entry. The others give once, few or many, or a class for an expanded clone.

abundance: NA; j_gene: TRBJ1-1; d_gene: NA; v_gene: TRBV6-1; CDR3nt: TGTGCCAGCACCAGAGAACTGAACACTGAAGCTTTCTTT; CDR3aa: CASTRELNTEAFF
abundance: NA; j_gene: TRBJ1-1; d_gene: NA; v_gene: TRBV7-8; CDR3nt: TGTGCCAGCAGCTCCCCCTCGCGGGGGGGTGAAGCTTTCTTT; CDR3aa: CASSSPSRGGEAFF
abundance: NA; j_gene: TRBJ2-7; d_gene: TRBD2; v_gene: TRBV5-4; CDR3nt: TGTGCCAGCAGCCATAGCGGGAGTTTCTCCGAGCAGTACTTC; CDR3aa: CASSHSGSFSEQYF
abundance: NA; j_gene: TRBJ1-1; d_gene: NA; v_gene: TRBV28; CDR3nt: TGTGCCAGCCCACCCCACGCCCGGGCGATGAACACTGAAGCTTTCTTT; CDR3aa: CASPPHARAMNTEAFF
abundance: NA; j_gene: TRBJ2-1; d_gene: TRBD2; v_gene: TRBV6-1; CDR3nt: TGTGCCAGCAGCGTTAGCGGGAGCTCCTACAATGAGCAGTTCTTC; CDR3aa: CASSVSGSSYNEQFF
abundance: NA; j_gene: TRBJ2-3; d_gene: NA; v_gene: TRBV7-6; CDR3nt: TGTGCCAGCACTCCCGGGACACCCGGCACAGATACGCAGTATTTT; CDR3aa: CASTPGTPGTDTQYF
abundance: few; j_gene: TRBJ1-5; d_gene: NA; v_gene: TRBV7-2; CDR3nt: TGTGCCAGCAGCCCCGATCAAGGGGGCAATCAGCCCCAGCATTTT; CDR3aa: CASSPDQGGNQPQHF
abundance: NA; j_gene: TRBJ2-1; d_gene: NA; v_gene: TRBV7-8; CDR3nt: TGTGCCAGCAGGTCACAGGGTAAACTTGGCAATGAGCAGTTCTTC; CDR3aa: CASRSQGKLGNEQFF
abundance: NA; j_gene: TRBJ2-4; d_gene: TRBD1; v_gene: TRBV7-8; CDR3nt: TGTGCCAGCAGCGTCCCGGGACAGCTAAACATTCAGTACTTC; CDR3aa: CASSVPGQLNIQYF
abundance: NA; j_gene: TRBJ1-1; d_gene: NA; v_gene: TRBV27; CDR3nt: TGTGCCAGCAGTTTACACACCGGGAGCACTGAAGCTTTCTTT; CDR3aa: CASSLHTGSTEAFF
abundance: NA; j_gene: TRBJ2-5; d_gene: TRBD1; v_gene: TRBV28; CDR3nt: TGTGCCAGCAGTAGGCACCGGGACAGGAAAGAGACCCAGTACTTC; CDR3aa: CASSRHRDRKETQYF
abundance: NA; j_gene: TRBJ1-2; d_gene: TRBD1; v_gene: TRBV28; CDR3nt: TGTGCCAGCAGTCCCTTCAGGGGGTTTGGCTACACCTTC; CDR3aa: CASSPFRGFGYTF
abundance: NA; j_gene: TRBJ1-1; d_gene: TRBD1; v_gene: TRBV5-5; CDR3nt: TGTGCCAGCAGCACCACAGGGGATGGTACTGAAGCTTTCTTT; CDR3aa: CASSTTGDGTEAFF
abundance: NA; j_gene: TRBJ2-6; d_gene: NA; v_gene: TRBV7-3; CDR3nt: TGTGCCAGCAGCTCCGGACCCAACTCTGGGGCCAACGTCCTGACTTTC; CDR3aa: CASSSGPNSGANVLTF
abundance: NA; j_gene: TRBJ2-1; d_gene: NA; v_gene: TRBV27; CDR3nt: TGTGCCAGCAGTGACTTCGGGGGATACCTCAATGAGCAGTTCTTC; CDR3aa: CASSDFGGYLNEQFF
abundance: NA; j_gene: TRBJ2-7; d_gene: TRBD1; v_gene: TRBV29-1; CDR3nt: TGCAGCGTTGTGTCCGGGACAGGGGGCTCCTACGAGCAGTACTTC; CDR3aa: CSVVSGTGGSYEQYF
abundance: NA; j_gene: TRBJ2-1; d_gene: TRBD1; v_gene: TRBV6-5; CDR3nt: TGTGCCAGCAGGGCCGAGACAGGGTCTTGGGATGAGCAGTTCTTC; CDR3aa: CASRAETGSWDEQFF
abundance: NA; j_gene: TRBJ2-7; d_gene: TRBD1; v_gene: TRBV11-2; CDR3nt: TGTGCCAGCAGCCCCCGGGACAGGGTAACCTACGAGCAGTACTTC; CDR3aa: CASSPRDRVTYEQYF
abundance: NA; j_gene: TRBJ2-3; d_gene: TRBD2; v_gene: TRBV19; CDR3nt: TGTGCCAGTAGTATAGGACTAGCGGAGAGCACAGATACGCAGTATTTT; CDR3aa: CASSIGLAESTDTQYF